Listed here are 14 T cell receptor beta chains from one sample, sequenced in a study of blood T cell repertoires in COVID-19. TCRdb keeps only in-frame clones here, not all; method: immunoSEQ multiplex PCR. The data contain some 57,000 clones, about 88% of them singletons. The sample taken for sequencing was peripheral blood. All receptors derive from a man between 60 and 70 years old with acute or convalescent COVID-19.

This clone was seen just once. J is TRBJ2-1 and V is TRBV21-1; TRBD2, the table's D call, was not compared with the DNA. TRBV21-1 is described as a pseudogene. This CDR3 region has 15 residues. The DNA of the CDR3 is TGTGCCAGCAGCAGTCCGAGCGGGGGTTACAATGAGCAGTTCTTC. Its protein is CASSSPSGGYNEQFF.

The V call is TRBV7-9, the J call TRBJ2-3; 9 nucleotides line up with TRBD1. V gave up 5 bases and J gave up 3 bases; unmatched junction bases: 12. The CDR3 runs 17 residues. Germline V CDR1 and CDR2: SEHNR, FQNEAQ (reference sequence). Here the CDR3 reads CASSRRTGAPGTDTQYF. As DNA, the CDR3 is TGTGCCAGCAGCCGACGGACAGGGGCCCCGGGAACAGATACGCAGTATTTT.

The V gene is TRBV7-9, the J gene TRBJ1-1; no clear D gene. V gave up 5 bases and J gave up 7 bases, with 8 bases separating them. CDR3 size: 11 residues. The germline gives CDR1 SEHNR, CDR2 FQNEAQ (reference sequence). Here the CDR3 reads CASSEYGEAFF. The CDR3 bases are TGTGCCAGCAGCGAATACGGTGAAGCTTTCTTT.

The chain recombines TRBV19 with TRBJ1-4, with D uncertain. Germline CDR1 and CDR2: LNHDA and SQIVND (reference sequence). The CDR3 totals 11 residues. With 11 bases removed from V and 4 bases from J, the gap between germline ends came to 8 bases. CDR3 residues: CASRFNEKLFF. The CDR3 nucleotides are TGTGCCTCGCGGTTTAATGAAAAACTGTTTTTT.

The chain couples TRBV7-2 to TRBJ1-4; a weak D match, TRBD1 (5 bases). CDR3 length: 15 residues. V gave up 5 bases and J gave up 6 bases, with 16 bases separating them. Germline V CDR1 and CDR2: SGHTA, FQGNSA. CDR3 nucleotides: TGTGCCAGCAGCCACCCTCAATGGGGGGATGAAAAACTGTTTTTT. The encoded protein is CASSHPQWGDEKLFF.

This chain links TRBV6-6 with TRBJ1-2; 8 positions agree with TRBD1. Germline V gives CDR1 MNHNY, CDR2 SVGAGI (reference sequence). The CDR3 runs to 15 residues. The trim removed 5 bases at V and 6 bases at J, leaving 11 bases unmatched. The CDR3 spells CASSMDRAHFDGYTF. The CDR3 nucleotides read TGTGCCAGCAGTATGGACAGGGCGCATTTCGATGGCTACACCTTC.

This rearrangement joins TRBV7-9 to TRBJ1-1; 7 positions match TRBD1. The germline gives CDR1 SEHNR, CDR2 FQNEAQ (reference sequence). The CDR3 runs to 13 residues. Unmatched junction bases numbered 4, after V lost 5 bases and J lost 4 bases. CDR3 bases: TGTGCCAGCAGCCTCGACAGGGTCACTGAAGCTTTCTTT. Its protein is CASSLDRVTEAFF.

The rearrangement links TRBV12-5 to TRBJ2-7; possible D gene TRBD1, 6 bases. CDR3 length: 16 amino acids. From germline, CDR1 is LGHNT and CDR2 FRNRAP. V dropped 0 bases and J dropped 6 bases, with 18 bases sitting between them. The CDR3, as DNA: TGTGCTAGTGGTTTGGTACTGTCGACAGGTCGCGTCGAGCAGTACTTC. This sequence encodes CASGLVLSTGRVEQYF.

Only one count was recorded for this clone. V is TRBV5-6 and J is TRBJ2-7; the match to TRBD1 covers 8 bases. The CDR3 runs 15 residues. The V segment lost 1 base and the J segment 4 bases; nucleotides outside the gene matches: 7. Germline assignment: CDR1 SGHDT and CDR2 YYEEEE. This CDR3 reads CASSLFQGAGYEQYF. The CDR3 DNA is TGTGCCAGCAGCTTGTTTCAGGGGGCGGGTTACGAGCAGTACTTC.

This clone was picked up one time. The CDR3 is CASSRIPLENTIYF. DNA of the CDR3: TGTGCCAGCAGTCGAATACCCCTAGAAAACACCATATATTTT. This sequence joins TRBV6-6 and TRBJ1-3, with D unclear. Germline V gene lookup returns CDR1 MNHNY and CDR2 SVGAGI (reference sequence). Trimming took 5 bases from V and 6 from J, leaving 14 bases between them. This CDR3 has 14 amino acids.

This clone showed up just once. The CDR3 region has the DNA TGTGCCAGTAGGGCGAGGACAGGGACTAACTATGGCTACACCTTC. It encodes CASRARTGTNYGYTF. This chain links TRBV19 with TRBJ1-2; the match to TRBD1 covers 8 bases. The germline CDR1 and CDR2 sequences are LNHDA and SQIVND (reference sequence). With 6 bases clipped from V and 0 bases from J, the junction kept 6 bases outside the gene matches. The CDR3 runs to 15 residues.

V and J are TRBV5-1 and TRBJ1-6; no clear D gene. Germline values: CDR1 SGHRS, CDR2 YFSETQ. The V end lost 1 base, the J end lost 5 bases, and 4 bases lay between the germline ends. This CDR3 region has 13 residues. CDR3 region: CASSLTDNSPLHF. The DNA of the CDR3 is TGCGCCAGCAGCTTGACGGATAATTCACCCCTCCACTTT.

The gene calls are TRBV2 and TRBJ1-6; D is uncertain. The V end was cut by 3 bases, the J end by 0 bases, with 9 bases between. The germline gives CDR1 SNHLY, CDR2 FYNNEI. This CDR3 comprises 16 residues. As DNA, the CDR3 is TGTGCCAGCAGTGACCCGGTCGCCTCCTATAATTCACCCCTCCACTTT. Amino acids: CASSDPVASYNSPLHF.

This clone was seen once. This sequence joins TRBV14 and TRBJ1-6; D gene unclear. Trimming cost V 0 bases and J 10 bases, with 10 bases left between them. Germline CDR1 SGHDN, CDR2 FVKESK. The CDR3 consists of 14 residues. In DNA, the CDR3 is TGTGCCAGCAGCCAAGATCTGGGTAGCTCACCCCTCCACTTT. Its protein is CASSQDLGSSPLHF.